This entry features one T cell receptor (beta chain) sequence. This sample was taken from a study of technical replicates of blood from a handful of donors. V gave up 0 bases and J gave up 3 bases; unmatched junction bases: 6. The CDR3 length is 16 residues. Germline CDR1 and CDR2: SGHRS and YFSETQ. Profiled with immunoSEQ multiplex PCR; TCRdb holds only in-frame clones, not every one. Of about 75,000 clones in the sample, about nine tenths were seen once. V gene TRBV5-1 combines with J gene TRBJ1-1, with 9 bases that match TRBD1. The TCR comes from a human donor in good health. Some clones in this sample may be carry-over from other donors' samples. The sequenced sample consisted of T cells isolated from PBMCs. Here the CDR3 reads CASSLGGTGWYTEAFF. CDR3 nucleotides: TGCGCCAGCAGCTTGGGGGGGACAGGGTGGTACACTGAAGCTTTCTTT.